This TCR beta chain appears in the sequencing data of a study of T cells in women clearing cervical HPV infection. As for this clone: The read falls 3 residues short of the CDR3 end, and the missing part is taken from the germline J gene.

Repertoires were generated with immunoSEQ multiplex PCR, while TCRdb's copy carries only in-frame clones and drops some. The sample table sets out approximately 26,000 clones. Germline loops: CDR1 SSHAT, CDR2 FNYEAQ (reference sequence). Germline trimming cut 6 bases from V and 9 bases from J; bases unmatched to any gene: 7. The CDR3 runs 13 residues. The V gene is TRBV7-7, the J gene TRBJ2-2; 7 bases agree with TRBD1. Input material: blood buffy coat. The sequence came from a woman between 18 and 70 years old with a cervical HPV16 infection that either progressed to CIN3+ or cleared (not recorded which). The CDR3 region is CASSPRQGRELFF. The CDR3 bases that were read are TGTGCCAGCAGTCCGCGACAGGGTCGGGAG.